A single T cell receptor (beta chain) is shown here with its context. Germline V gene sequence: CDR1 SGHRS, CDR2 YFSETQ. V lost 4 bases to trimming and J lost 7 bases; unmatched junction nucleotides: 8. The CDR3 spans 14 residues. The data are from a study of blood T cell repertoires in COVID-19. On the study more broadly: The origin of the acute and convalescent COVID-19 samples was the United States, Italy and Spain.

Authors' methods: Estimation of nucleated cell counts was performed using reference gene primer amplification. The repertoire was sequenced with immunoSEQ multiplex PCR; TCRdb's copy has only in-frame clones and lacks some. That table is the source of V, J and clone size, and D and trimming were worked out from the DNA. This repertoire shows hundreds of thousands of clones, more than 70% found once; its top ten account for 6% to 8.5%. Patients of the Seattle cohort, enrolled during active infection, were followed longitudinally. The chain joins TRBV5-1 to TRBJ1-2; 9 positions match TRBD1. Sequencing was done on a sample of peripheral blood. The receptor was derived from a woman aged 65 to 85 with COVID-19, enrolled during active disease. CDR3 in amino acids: CASSLPGTGFGYTF. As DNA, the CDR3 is TGCGCCAGCAGCCTTCCGGGGACAGGGTTTGGCTACACCTTC.